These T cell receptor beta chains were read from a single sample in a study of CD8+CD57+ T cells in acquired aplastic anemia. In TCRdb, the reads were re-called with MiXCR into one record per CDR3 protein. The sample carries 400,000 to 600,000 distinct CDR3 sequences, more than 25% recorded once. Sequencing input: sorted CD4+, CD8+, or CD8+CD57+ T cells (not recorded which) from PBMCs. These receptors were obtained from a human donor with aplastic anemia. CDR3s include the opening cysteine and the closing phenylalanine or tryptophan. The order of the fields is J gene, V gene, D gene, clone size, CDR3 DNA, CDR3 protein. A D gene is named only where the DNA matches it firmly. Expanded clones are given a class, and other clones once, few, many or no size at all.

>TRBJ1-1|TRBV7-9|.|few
TGTGCCAGCAGCTTAGCCGACAGGAACACTGAAGCTTTCTTT
CASSLADRNTEAFF
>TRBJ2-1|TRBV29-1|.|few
TGCAGCGTTGGACGACTAGGCTCCTACAATGAGCAGCTCTTC
CSVGRLGSYNEQLF
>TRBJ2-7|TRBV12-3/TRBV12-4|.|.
TGTGCCAGCAGTGGGGCAGAAACCTACGAGCAGTACTTC
CASSGAETYEQYF
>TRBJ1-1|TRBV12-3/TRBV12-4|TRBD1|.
TGTGCCAGCAGTCTCCGGGACAGCCAGTACACTGAAGCTTTCTTT
CASSLRDSQYTEAFF
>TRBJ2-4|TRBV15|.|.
TGTGCCACCAGCAGAGGACAGGCCTTAGCCAAAAACATTCAGTACTTC
CATSRGQALAKNIQYF
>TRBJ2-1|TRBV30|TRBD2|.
TGTGCCTGGACCACTAGCGGGGGGGCAGGTGAGCAGTTCTTC
CAWTTSGGAGEQFF
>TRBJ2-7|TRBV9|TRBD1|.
TGTGCCAGCAGCGGGGGGACAGGGGTGTACGAGCAGTACTTC
CASSGGTGVYEQYF
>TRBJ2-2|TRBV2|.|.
TGTGCCAGCAGTCAAACCGGGACGGGAAACACCGGGGAGCTGTTTTTT
CASSQTGTGNTGELFF
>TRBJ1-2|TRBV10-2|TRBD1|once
TGCGCCAGCTACCCCGGACAGGGCTATGGCTACACCTTC
CASYPGQGYGYTF
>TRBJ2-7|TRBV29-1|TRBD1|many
TGCAGCGTTTTCGGGACAGCCTTCGGAGAGCAGTACTTC
CSVFGTAFGEQYF
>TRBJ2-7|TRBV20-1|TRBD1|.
TGCAGTGCTTACCCCGGGACAGGGGGATACGAGCAGTACTTC
CSAYPGTGGYEQYF
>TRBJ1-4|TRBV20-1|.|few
TGCAGTGCCCTAGCCAATGGGGGTGAAAAACTGTTTTTT
CSALANGGEKLFF
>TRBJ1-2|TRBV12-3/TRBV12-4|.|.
TGTGCCAGCAGTTTAACAGTACCTAACTATGGCTACACCTTC
CASSLTVPNYGYTF
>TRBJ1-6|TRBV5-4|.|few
TGTGCCGTAAATTCACCCCTCCACTTT
CAVNSPLHF
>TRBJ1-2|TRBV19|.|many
TGTGCCAGTAGTATCCAAGGCGCAAACTATGGCTACACCTTC
CASSIQGANYGYTF
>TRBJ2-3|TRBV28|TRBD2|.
TGTGCCAGCAGTAGAGCGGGAGGGCCCACAGATACGCAGTATTTT
CASSRAGGPTDTQYF
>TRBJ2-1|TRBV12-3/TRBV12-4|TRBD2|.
TGTGCCAGCCTTACGCTAGCGGGATCCAGTGAGCAGTTCTTC
CASLTLAGSSEQFF
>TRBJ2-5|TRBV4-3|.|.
TGCGCCAGCAGCCAAGAGGCAGGTCAGGTTCGTCCCCAGTACTTC
CASSQEAGQVRPQYF
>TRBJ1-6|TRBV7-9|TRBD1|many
TGTGCCAGCAGCTTAGGACAGGGGGTGCTGAATTCACCCCTCCACTTT
CASSLGQGVLNSPLHF
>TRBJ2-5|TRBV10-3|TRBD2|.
TGTGCCATCAGTCTTGGACTAGCGGGAGAAAGTCGAGAGACCCAGTACTTC
CAISLGLAGESRETQYF
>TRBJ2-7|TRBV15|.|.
TGTGCCACCAGCAGATACTTACAGGGGGGGCACGAGCAGTACTTC
CATSRYLQGGHEQYF
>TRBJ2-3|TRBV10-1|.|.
TGCGCCAGTCACACTAGCACAGATACGCAGTATTTT
CASHTSTDTQYF
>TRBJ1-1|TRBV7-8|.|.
TGTGCCAGCAGTCAGGGAAACCTGAACACTGAAGCTTTCTTT
CASSQGNLNTEAFF
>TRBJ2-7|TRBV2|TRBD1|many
TGTGCCAGCAGTGCCGGGACAGGGACCTACGAGCAGTACTTC
CASSAGTGTYEQYF
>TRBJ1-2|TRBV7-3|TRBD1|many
TGTGCCAGCAGCTCCCGGACAGGGGGCGGTGGCTACACCTTC
CASSSRTGGGGYTF
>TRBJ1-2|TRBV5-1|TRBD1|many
TGCGCCAGCAGCCCAGGGACAGCAGGTTTGGGCTACACCTTC
CASSPGTAGLGYTF
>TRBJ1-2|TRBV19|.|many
TGTGCCAGTGCGGCAGTAGAGGGCTATGGCTACACCTTC
CASAAVEGYGYTF
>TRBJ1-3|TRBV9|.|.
TGTGCCAGCAGCCCAATATCTGGTTCGAACACCATATATTTT
CASSPISGSNTIYF
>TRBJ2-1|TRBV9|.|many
TGTGCCAGCAGAGGTGCCAATGAGCAGTTCTTC
CASRGANEQFF
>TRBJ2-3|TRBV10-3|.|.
TGTGCCATCAGATCTAGCGAGGGGTCTAGCACAGATACGCAGTATTTT
CAIRSSEGSSTDTQYF
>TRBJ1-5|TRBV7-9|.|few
TGTGCCAGCAGTTTCGGGGGGGACTATGTTCCCCAGCATTTT
CASSFGGDYVPQHF
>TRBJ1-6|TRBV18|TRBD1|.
TGTGCCAGCTCACCAATGGACAGGGTTATGCAGAATAATTCACCCCTCCACTTT
CASSPMDRVMQNNSPLHF
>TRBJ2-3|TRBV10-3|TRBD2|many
TGTGCCATCAGTGAGCGGGCTAGCGGGGGGAACACAGATACGCAGTATTTT
CAISERASGGNTDTQYF
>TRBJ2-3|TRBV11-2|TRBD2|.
TGTGCCAGCAGCTCCCTAGCGGGGGGCGACACAGATACGCAGTATTTT
CASSSLAGGDTDTQYF
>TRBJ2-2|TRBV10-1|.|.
TGCGCCAGCAGTGATGCCAGGGTAGTCCCAAACACCGGGGAGCTGTTTTTT
CASSDARVVPNTGELFF
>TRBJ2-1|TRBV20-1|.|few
TGCAGTGCTAGCTTAACAGGAAATAACTACAATGAGCAGTTCTTC
CSASLTGNNYNEQFF
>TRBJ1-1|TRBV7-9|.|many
TGTGCCAGCAGCTTACAGGGTTTCGGAGGGGCCACTGAAGCTTTCTTT
CASSLQGFGGATEAFF
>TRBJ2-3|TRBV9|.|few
TGTGCCAGCAGCGCCTCCTTCGGCGGACTCACAGATACGCAGTATTTT
CASSASFGGLTDTQYF
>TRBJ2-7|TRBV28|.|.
TGTGCCAGCAGTAACACACACTATTACGAGCAGTACTTC
CASSNTHYYEQYF
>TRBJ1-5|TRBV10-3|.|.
TGTGCCATCAGTGAGAATCTAGAGCCCCAGCATTTT
CAISENLEPQHF
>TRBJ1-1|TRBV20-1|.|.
TGCAGTGCTAGATTATCTGGGCCCTTGAACACTGAAGCTTTCTTT
CSARLSGPLNTEAFF
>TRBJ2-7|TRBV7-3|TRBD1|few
TGTGCCAGCAGCTTTGACAGGGACCACGAGCAGTACTTC
CASSFDRDHEQYF
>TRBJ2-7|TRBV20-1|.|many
TGCAGTGCTAGAGTGACTGGACCTGACTCCTACGAGCAGTACTTC
CSARVTGPDSYEQYF
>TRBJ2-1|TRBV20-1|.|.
TGCAGTGCCAAGATATACGGATACAATGAGCAGTTCTTC
CSAKIYGYNEQFF
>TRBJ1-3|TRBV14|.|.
TGTGCCAGCAGCATGAAGCCCGGAAACACCATATATTTT
CASSMKPGNTIYF
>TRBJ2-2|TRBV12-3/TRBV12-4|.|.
TGTGCCAGCAGGGAACTTGGAACGAACACCGGGGAGCTGTTTTTT
CASRELGTNTGELFF
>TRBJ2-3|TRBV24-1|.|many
TGTGCCACCAGTGATTTGAAAGGGGAGGTCACAGATACGCAGTATTTT
CATSDLKGEVTDTQYF
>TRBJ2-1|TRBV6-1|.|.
TGTGCCAGTGCCACCGGATACTCCTACAATGAGCAGTTCTTC
CASATGYSYNEQFF
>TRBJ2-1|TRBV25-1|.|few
TGTGCCAGCAGTGAATTTGATGAGCAGTTCTTC
CASSEFDEQFF
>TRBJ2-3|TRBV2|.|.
TGTGCCAGCTCATGGAAGGGTGGAGATACGCAGTATTTT
CASSWKGGDTQYF
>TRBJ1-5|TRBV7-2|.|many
TGTGCCAGCAGCTTGGACGGTCCATGGCAGCCCCAGCATTTT
CASSLDGPWQPQHF
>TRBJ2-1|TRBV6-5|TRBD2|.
TGTGCCAGCAGTAGCGGGGGGGCCGTCGGGGACAATGAGCAGTTCTTC
CASSSGGAVGDNEQFF
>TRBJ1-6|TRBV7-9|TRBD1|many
TGTGCCAGCAGCACCCCGGACAGGGGGCGCCTCACCCTCCACTTT
CASSTPDRGRLTLHF
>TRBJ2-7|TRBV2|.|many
TGTGCCAGCAGTGTGCGTGAGCAGTACTTC
CASSVREQYF
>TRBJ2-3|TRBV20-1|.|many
TGCAGTGCGAGCCGGGTGGATACGCAGTATTTT
CSASRVDTQYF